This passage covers 20 T cell receptor beta chains from one sample sequenced in a study of Graves' ophthalmopathy and Graves' hyperthyroidism. Researchers took RNA transcripts and amplified TCR beta CDR3 regions from them. HTBI primers were employed in first-round RT-PCR, then a second-round multiplex PCR followed. Using its own MiXCR run on the multiplex PCR reads, TCRdb lists one record per CDR3 protein. The sample carries under 350,000 distinct CDR3 sequences, around a sixth recorded once. What was sequenced was peripheral blood. The source of these receptors is an adult man with Graves' ophthalmopathy.

This clonotype was recorded at least ten times. This chain joins TRBV3-1 and TRBJ1-1; D unresolved. V shed 0 bases and J shed 7 bases, with 9 bases lying between them. The germline CDR1 and CDR2 sequences are LGHDT and YNNKEL (reference sequence). The CDR3 is made up of 13 amino acids. The CDR3 DNA reads TGTGCCAGCAGCCAAGAAACGGATATTGAAGCTTTCTTT. Its translation is CASSQETDIEAFF.

Ten or more counts support this clonotype. The V and J genes are TRBV24-1 and TRBJ2-2; 9 bases are a match to TRBD1. V was clipped by 4 bases and J by 2 bases; unmatched bases: 4. The CDR3 totals 16 residues. Germline values: CDR1 KGHDR, CDR2 SFDVKD. This CDR3 reads CATSDWTGENTGELFF. In DNA, the CDR3 is TGTGCCACCAGTGACTGGACAGGGGAAAACACCGGGGAGCTGTTTTTT.

This clonotype has at least ten counts. The chain employs TRBV10-2 and TRBJ1-3; D is ambiguous. The germline V gene has CDR1 WSHSY and CDR2 SAAADI. V lost 6 bases and J 2 bases, leaving 11 bases between the germline ends. This CDR3 has 14 amino acids. DNA for the CDR3: TGCGCCAGCAGGGGAAGTCGGACTGGAAACACCATATATTTT. It yields the protein CASRGSRTGNTIYF.

V usage is TRBV19 and J usage is TRBJ2-5; unclear D gene. Germline CDR1 is LNHDA and CDR2 is SQIVND (reference sequence). CDR3 size: 14 residues. Trimming removed 5 bases from V and 3 bases from J, with 13 bases in between. In DNA form, the CDR3 reads TGTGCCAGTAGTGAGCGCGAGACCGAAGAGACCCAGTACTTC. Residues: CASSERETEETQYF.

This clonotype has ten or more counts. This chain uses TRBV6-2 or TRBV6-3 with TRBJ2-7; TRBD2 might be the D (6 bases). Germline CDR1 and CDR2: MNHEY and SVGEGT. V lost 7 bases and J 6 bases, leaving 22 bases between the germline ends. The CDR3 runs 15 residues. In nucleotides, the CDR3 is TGTGCCAGCACCCCACGACCCAGCGGGCGCCCCGAGCAGTACTTC. Its protein is CASTPRPSGRPEQYF.

This clonotype occurred once. J is TRBJ1-1 and V is TRBV30, with D uncertain. Trimming pared 0 bases from V and 7 bases from J, leaving 9 bases between. Germline loops: CDR1 GTSNPN, CDR2 SVGIG (reference sequence). The CDR3 sequence is 12 residues long. This CDR3 is CAWSVLANEAFF. CDR3 sequence (DNA): TGTGCCTGGAGTGTTCTGGCGAATGAAGCTTTCTTT. Filled out from reference TRBV30 and TRBJ1-1, the complete variable domain reads SQTIHQWPATLVQPVGSPLSLECTVEGTSNPNLYWYRQAAGRGLQLLFYSVGIGQISSEVPQNLSASRPQDRQFILSSKKLLLSDSGFYLCAWSVLANEAFFGQGTRLTVV.

The rearrangement joins TRBV6-5 to TRBJ2-5; 7 bases are shared with TRBD1. CDR3 size: 12 residues. The germline V gene encodes CDR1 MNHEY and CDR2 SVGAGI. The V and J ends lost 6 bases and 5 bases, in that order; junction bases with no gene match: 3. The CDR3 reads CASRDRSETQYF. The CDR3 coding sequence is TGTGCCAGCAGGGACAGGTCGGAGACCCAGTACTTC.

This clonotype was seen at least ten times. CDR3 protein: CASSQGLADSYEQYF. The CDR3 nucleotides are TGCGCCAGCAGCCAGGGACTAGCGGATTCCTACGAGCAGTACTTC. This chain joins TRBV10-2 and TRBJ2-7; 11 bases line up with TRBD2. Germline CDR1 reads WSHSY; CDR2 reads SAAADI. V lost 6 bases, J lost 1 base, and 5 bases stayed unmatched. There are 15 residues in the CDR3.

This clonotype has ten or more counts. This chain connects TRBV12-3 or TRBV12-4 to TRBJ1-5, with unresolved D. The V gene lost 1 base and the J gene lost 6 bases, with 10 bases spanning the gap. This CDR3 has 14 residues. The CDR3 protein is CASSLGELGQPQHF. In DNA form, the CDR3 reads TGTGCCAGCAGTTTAGGGGAATTGGGTCAGCCCCAGCATTTT.

In this sample, this clonotype turned up many times. The genes are TRBV2 and TRBJ2-7; 9 nucleotides line up with TRBD1. Per the germline V gene, CDR1 is SNHLY and CDR2 is FYNNEI. The junction had 11 bases not matched to a gene; V was cut back by 7 bases and J by 7 bases. There are 14 residues in the CDR3. CDR3 protein: CASTLGTGTGEQYF. Written as DNA, the CDR3 is TGTGCCAGCACCTTAGGGACAGGGACGGGGGAGCAGTACTTC.

This clonotype was observed many times. V usage is TRBV11-3 and J usage is TRBJ2-7, with D unresolved. The V end lost 0 bases, the J end lost 2 bases, and 11 bases lay between the germline ends. The germline V gene encodes CDR1 SGHNT and CDR2 YENEEA. CDR3 length equals 15 residues. CDR3 in DNA: TGTGCCAGCAGCTTAGATGGTGGCGGAACCTACGAGCAGTACTTC. Amino acids: CASSLDGGGTYEQYF.

This clonotype was seen at least ten times. This chain uses TRBV19 with TRBJ2-6; D gene ambiguous. The CDR3 loop spans 13 amino acids. Germline CDR1 reads LNHDA; CDR2 reads SQIVND (reference sequence). V gave up 5 bases and J gave up 3 bases, with 5 bases separating them. CDR3 sequence: CASSYGGANVLTF. The CDR3 nucleotides read TGTGCCAGTAGTTATGGTGGGGCCAACGTCCTGACTTTC.

This clonotype has only one observation. The rearrangement joins TRBV6-1 to TRBJ1-2; TRBD1 agrees at 8 bases. V shed 4 bases and J 4 bases; nucleotides not matched to a gene: 2. CDR3 length: 13 residues. Germline lookup yields CDR1 MNHNS and CDR2 SASEGT. The CDR3 sequence is CASSGDRGYGYTF. Written as DNA, the CDR3 is TGTGCCAGCAGTGGCGACAGGGGCTATGGCTACACCTTC.

In this sample, this clonotype turned up many times. The chain combines TRBV7-2 with TRBJ1-1, with 9 bases matching TRBD1. This CDR3 has 17 amino acids. The germline V gene encodes CDR1 SGHTA and CDR2 FQGNSA. The V and J ends lost 6 bases and 0 bases, in that order; junction bases with no gene match: 11. The CDR3 DNA follows: TGTGCCAGCAGACGCACAGGGGGCGCTTTCGTGAACACTGAAGCTTTCTTT. Residues: CASRRTGGAFVNTEAFF.

Ten or more counts support this clonotype. The chain combines TRBV18 with TRBJ1-2; tentatively, D is TRBD1 (5 bases). This CDR3 is 15 amino acids long. Between the trimmed V and J ends, which lost 0 bases and 4 bases, there was a span of 12 bases. Per germline, CDR1 KGHSH and CDR2 LQKENI. CDR3 sequence: CASSPPAGRTYGYTF. The CDR3 DNA sequence: TGTGCCAGCTCACCACCAGCAGGGAGAACCTATGGCTACACCTTC. Full variable domain (outside the CDR3, taken from reference TRBV18 and TRBJ1-2): NAGVMQNPRHLVRRRGQEARLRCSPMKGHSHVYWYRQLPEEGLKFMVYLQKENIIDESGMPKERFSAEFPKEGPSILRIQQVVRGDSAAYFCASSPPAGRTYGYTFGSGTRLTVV.

V usage is TRBV10-3 and J usage is TRBJ2-7; D tentatively reads TRBD1 or TRBD2 (6 bases each). The length of the CDR3 is 18 residues. Germline CDR1 ENHRY, CDR2 SYGVKD. Trimming left V 0 bases short and J 2 bases short, with 20 bases between. The CDR3, as DNA: TGTGCCATCAGTGAGTCGGGATCGGGGGCTCTACCTCCCTACGAGCAGTACTTC. This gives the protein CAISESGSGALPPYEQYF.

About this clonotype: Relative to the germline gene, one junction end is altered; a read error may explain this. The rearrangement uses TRBV27 and TRBJ2-5; 8 nucleotides match TRBD2. CDR1 and CDR2 from the germline V gene are MNHEY and SMNVEV (reference sequence). The CDR3 loop spans 15 amino acids. CDR3 sequence: CASSFSTSGQETQYF. CDR3 nucleotide sequence: TGTGCCAGCAGTTTTAGTACTAGCGGACAAGAGACTCAGTACTTC.

This clonotype was picked up many times. V and J are TRBV11-2 and TRBJ2-7; the match to TRBD2 covers 8 bases. In germline, CDR1 is SGHAT, CDR2 FQNNGV. The CDR3 is made up of 14 amino acids. V dropped 3 bases and J dropped 5; count of bases not matched to a gene: 6. Here the CDR3 reads CASSLRGAGDEQYF. CDR3 DNA: TGTGCCAGCAGCTTGCGGGGGGCGGGCGACGAGCAGTACTTC.

This clonotype was counted ten times or more. The chain carries TRBV29-1 and TRBJ2-2, with 13 bases identical to TRBD2. Germline V CDR1 and CDR2: SQVTM, ANQGSEA. V shed 4 bases, J shed 9 bases, and the junction held 11 bases outside the gene matches. CDR3 length equals 16 residues. CDR3 residues: CSVGLSTSGGTRELFF. The CDR3 DNA reads TGCAGCGTTGGGTTGTCGACTAGCGGGGGGACGAGGGAGCTGTTTTTT.

This clonotype was observed many times. The genes are TRBV6-9 and TRBJ2-2; 14 nucleotides match TRBD2. The V and J ends lost 5 bases and 2 bases, in that order; junction bases with no gene match: 19. Germline CDR1 and CDR2: MNHGY and SVAAGI. The CDR3 is 22 residues long. The CDR3 here is CASSIRQGTRLAGGPNTGELFF. CDR3 sequence (DNA): TGTGCCAGCAGTATTAGACAGGGGACCCGACTAGCGGGAGGGCCTAACACCGGGGAGCTGTTTTTT.